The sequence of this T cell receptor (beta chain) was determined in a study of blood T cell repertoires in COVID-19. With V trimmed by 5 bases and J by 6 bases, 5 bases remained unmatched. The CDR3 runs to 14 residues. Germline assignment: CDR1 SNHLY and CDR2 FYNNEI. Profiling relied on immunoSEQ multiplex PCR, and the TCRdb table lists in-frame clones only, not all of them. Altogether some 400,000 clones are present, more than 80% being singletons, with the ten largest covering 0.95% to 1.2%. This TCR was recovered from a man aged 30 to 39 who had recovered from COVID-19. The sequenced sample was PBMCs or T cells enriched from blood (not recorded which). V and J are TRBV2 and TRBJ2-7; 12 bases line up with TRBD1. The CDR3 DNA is TGTGCCAGCAGTAGAACGGGACAGGGGGCCGAGCAGTACTTC. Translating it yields CASSRTGQGAEQYF.